A few counts support the clone carrying this T cell receptor beta chain. The CDR3 is made up of 18 amino acids. Germline assignment: CDR1 LGHDT and CDR2 YNNKEL (reference sequence). Trimming took 0 bases from V and 4 from J, leaving 21 bases between them. This specimen comes from a study of blood T cell repertoires in COVID-19. Study summary: From T cells, B-cell-depleted T cells, or PBMCs came the material, which was cDNA or gDNA.

This table comes from immunoSEQ multiplex PCR, and its TCRdb copy is limited to in-frame clones, with some not included. Found here are 300,000 to 350,000 clones, approximately 88% of them singletons; the top ten hold 1.5% to 2%. The chain carries TRBV3-1 (or the pseudogene TRBV3-2) and TRBJ1-2; possible D gene TRBD1, 5 bases. This receptor was identified in a woman in her 30s with COVID-19, enrolled during active disease. Material: peripheral blood. The CDR3 DNA follows: TGTGCCAGCAGCCAAGAAAATCCCGACAGACTGCGTCGCTATGGCTACACCTTC. Translation: CASSQENPDRLRRYGYTF.